The present T cell receptor (beta chain) was sequenced within a study of cytomegalovirus exposure and HLA in healthy donors. Study details: Early released data had about 85 million unique TCRs, all coming from HLA-typed donors. Study observations and caveats: Several top significant clusters appeared, in a later analysis, to be linked to common viral pathogens. Rare TCR sequences dominated, though some public TCRs recurred in many donors.

To note about this clone: Its antigen is not known.

Researchers ran the PCR with 60 Vbeta and 13 Jbeta primers. Sequencing was performed with immunoSEQ multiplex PCR; in TCRdb, only in-frame clones are kept and a portion is missing. The profile covers more than 130,000 clones, with roughly two thirds appearing a single time and roughly 14% taken by the ten largest. Germline V CDR1 and CDR2: MNHNS, SASEGT. The CDR3 has 15 residues. Trimming took off 4 bases at V and 6 bases at J, with 16 bases between the two ends. This receptor was taken from a human donor in good health. V and J are TRBV6-1 and TRBJ2-1, with TRBD2 as a possible D gene (6 bases). Sequencing input: PBMCs. The CDR3 sequence is CASSAGVAWGNEQFF. The CDR3 nucleotides read TGTGCCAGCAGTGCGGGGGTAGCTTGGGGCAATGAGCAGTTCTTC.